These 8 T cell receptor beta chains came from one sample sequenced in a study of shared clonotypes between healthy human individuals. Sequencing used immunoSEQ multiplex PCR; TCRdb keeps in-frame clones, though not all of them. This sample has 2,500,000 or so clones, with over 85% found just once. The sample consisted of naive CD4+ T cells from PBMCs. As to subset: CD45RA+ positively selected. The receptors derive from a man between 18 and 35 years old in good health. Some clones in this sample may be carry-over from other donors' samples.

The rearrangement uses TRBV4-2 and TRBJ1-5; 8 bases are shared with TRBD1. Germline V gene lookup returns CDR1 LGHNA and CDR2 YNFKEQ. Trimming took 1 base from V and 6 from J; bases not matched to a gene: 8. CDR3 length: 16 amino acids. The CDR3 nucleotides are TGTGCCAGCAGCCAAGGGGAGCAGGGGGCAGGTCAGCCCCAGCATTTT. It yields the protein CASSQGEQGAGQPQHF.

This chain connects TRBV5-1 to TRBJ1-6; 9 nucleotides align to TRBD1. The V gene's germline CDR1 is SGHRS and CDR2 YFSETQ. Unmatched junction bases numbered 14, after V lost 4 bases and J lost 9 bases. The CDR3 runs to 17 residues. The CDR3 DNA sequence: TGCGCCAGCAGCCCAGACAGGGGGGGCAGCACTTTTTCACCCCTCCACTTT. Translating it yields CASSPDRGGSTFSPLHF.

V usage is TRBV5-1 and J usage is TRBJ1-2; possibly TRBD1 for D (5 bases). This CDR3 has 13 residues. Per germline, CDR1 SGHRS and CDR2 YFSETQ. Trimming pared 0 bases from V and 7 bases from J, leaving 10 bases between. The DNA for the CDR3 is TGCGCCAGCAGCTTGGAGACAGTAGCTGGCTACACCTTC. Its translation is CASSLETVAGYTF.

V and J are TRBV30 and TRBJ1-2; D may be TRBD1 (6 bases). The CDR3 loop spans 13 amino acids. Deletions cut 0 bases from V and 8 bases from J, with 13 bases between. CDR1 and CDR2 (germline): GTSNPN, SVGIG (reference sequence). This CDR3 is CAWSVEGGGGYTF. CDR3 nucleotide sequence: TGTGCCTGGAGTGTTGAGGGCGGGGGCGGCTACACCTTC.

This chain uses TRBV7-9 with TRBJ2-7, with no clear D. The CDR3 covers 15 residues. The germline V and J ends were trimmed by 0 bases and 5 bases, with 14 bases remaining between them. Germline assignment: CDR1 SEHNR and CDR2 FQNEAQ (reference sequence). CDR3 coding DNA: TGTGCCAGCAGCTTAGCTCGACACCGACGCAACGAGCAGTACTTC. It yields the protein CASSLARHRRNEQYF.

V and J are TRBV28 and TRBJ2-1; D may be TRBD1 (5 bases). CDR1 and CDR2 (germline): MDHEN, SYDVKM. This CDR3 has 14 amino acids. Trimming removed 3 bases from V and 7 bases from J, with 13 bases in between. This chain's CDR3 is CASSFTGHRNEQFF. CDR3 DNA sequence: TGTGCCAGCAGTTTTACAGGTCATCGGAATGAGCAGTTCTTC.

This clone was detected only once. The rearrangement joins TRBV27 to TRBJ2-1; TRBD2 agrees at 9 bases. The CDR3 loop spans 15 amino acids. J was trimmed by 4 bases and V by 10 bases; bases with no gene match: 11. Germline V gene sequence: CDR1 MNHEY, CDR2 SMNVEV (reference sequence). The DNA for the CDR3 is TGTGCCACCAAAGCGGGAGGAACGATATACAATGAGCAGTTCTTC. It codes for CATKAGGTIYNEQFF.

The chain is built from TRBV5-1 and TRBJ2-7, with 7 nucleotides matching TRBD1. Germline V lookup: CDR1 SGHRS, CDR2 YFSETQ. J lost 8 bases, V lost 0 bases, and 5 bases had no gene match. This CDR3 is 13 amino acids long. CDR3 amino acids: CASSLVVGGKQYF. The CDR3 nucleotides are TGCGCCAGCAGCTTGGTGGTAGGGGGCAAGCAGTACTTC.